Sequencing of this T cell receptor (beta chain) was carried out in a study of shared T cell receptors in the human thymus. V shed 2 bases and J 4 bases; nucleotides not matched to a gene: 4. Germline lookup yields CDR1 ENHRY and CDR2 SYGVKD. The CDR3 sequence is 14 residues long. Assay: immunoSEQ multiplex PCR; the TCRdb copy retains only in-frame clones and omits some. The sample includes 540,000 or so clones, about 84% seen only once; the top ten take about 0.014%. This clone turned up a few times. The sample was also reused in another study, on human thymus T cells. That study adds: Donors were healthy Finnish infants having corrective surgery for congenital heart defects. Resections from corrective heart surgery supplied the thymus tissue. In thymic and blood repertoires alike, V and J usage looked biased.

The V gene is TRBV10-3, the J gene TRBJ1-1; TRBD1 matches at 7 bases. Sequencing was performed on thymocytes. The source of this sequence is a boy under two years old with a congenital heart defect. The CDR3 nucleotides are TGTGCCATCAGTGAGACAGGGGAAGGCACTGAAGCTTTCTTT. Protein product: CAISETGEGTEAFF.